This is a list of T cell receptor beta chains from one sample in a study of post-analysis software for immune sequencing data. Using its own MiXCR run on the PCR reads, TCRdb lists one record per CDR3 protein. The sample lists hundreds of thousands of distinct CDR3 sequences; roughly three fifths were seen once. Sequenced material: blood. The receptor set was obtained from a girl aged 2-10 years with multiple sclerosis. The CDR3 runs from the conserved cysteine through the conserved F or W. A D gene is named only where the DNA matches it firmly. Rows give clone size only sometimes, using once, few, many, or a class for an expanded clone.

size: once
J: TRBJ2-3
D: -
V: TRBV12-3/TRBV12-4
DNA: TGTGCCAGCAGTTTTCGGGTTGGGGGCACCACAGATACGCAGTATTTT
CDR3: CASSFRVGGTTDTQYF

size: -
J: TRBJ2-1
D: -
V: TRBV20-1
DNA: TGCAGTGCTAGCCTAGACTCCCACAATGAGCAGTTCTTC
CDR3: CSASLDSHNEQFF

size: few
J: TRBJ2-1
D: -
V: TRBV7-2
DNA: TGTGCCAGCAGCTTAATCCCGGCTGAGCAGTTCTTC
CDR3: CASSLIPAEQFF

size: few
J: TRBJ1-2
D: -
V: TRBV12-3/TRBV12-4
DNA: TGTGCCAGCAGTTGTAGTGGCTACACCTTC
CDR3: CASSCSGYTF

size: -
J: TRBJ2-1
D: -
V: TRBV24-1
DNA: TGTGCCACCAGTTCCCGGGACGCCCATTACAATGAGCAGTTCTTC
CDR3: CATSSRDAHYNEQFF

size: -
J: TRBJ2-7
D: -
V: TRBV12-5
DNA: TGTGCTAGTGGTCCAGAACTAGGGGCTCCCTACGAGCAGTACTTC
CDR3: CASGPELGAPYEQYF

size: -
J: TRBJ2-7
D: TRBD2
V: TRBV7-2
DNA: TGTGCCAGCAGCCCCGGAGGGGCTAGCGGGGCATCCGAGCAGTACTTC
CDR3: CASSPGGASGASEQYF

size: few
J: TRBJ1-2
D: TRBD1
V: TRBV11-2
DNA: TGTGCCAGCAGCCCTGCCCCAGGGGGCTATGGCTACACCTTC
CDR3: CASSPAPGGYGYTF

size: -
J: TRBJ2-5
D: -
V: TRBV2
DNA: TGTGCCAGCAGTGGGGAGGACGGGGGCCTCCAAGAGACCCAGTACTTC
CDR3: CASSGEDGGLQETQYF

size: -
J: TRBJ1-1
D: -
V: TRBV6-4
DNA: TGTGCCAGCAGTGTCGGGGACAACACTGAAGCTTTCTTT
CDR3: CASSVGDNTEAFF

size: few
J: TRBJ2-3
D: -
V: TRBV4-2
DNA: TGTGCCAGCAGCCAAGAAGACTCACCAGATACGCAGTATTTT
CDR3: CASSQEDSPDTQYF

size: -
J: TRBJ2-1
D: TRBD2
V: TRBV12-3/TRBV12-4
DNA: TGTGCCAGCGCGGGAGAGCTAAACTACAATGAGCAGTTCTTC
CDR3: CASAGELNYNEQFF

size: -
J: TRBJ2-5
D: -
V: TRBV18
DNA: TGTGCCAGCTCACGAGGGTATGAAGAGACCCAGTACTTC
CDR3: CASSRGYEETQYF

size: -
J: TRBJ2-7
D: TRBD2
V: TRBV12-3/TRBV12-4
DNA: TGTGCCAGCACCAAGCGGGATGACTCCTACGAGCAGTACTTC
CDR3: CASTKRDDSYEQYF

size: -
J: TRBJ2-5
D: TRBD2
V: TRBV20-1
DNA: TGCAGTGCAACTAGCGGGAGTAAAGAGACCCAGTACTTC
CDR3: CSATSGSKETQYF

size: -
J: TRBJ1-5
D: -
V: TRBV20-1
DNA: TGCAGTGCCCCGGGGGAGGGCAATCAGCCCCAGCATTTT
CDR3: CSAPGEGNQPQHF

size: few
J: TRBJ2-3
D: TRBD2
V: TRBV29-1
DNA: TGCAGCGTTGTGGGACTACCTCCCGACCCCCGGGATACGCAGTATTTT
CDR3: CSVVGLPPDPRDTQYF

size: -
J: TRBJ2-7
D: TRBD2
V: TRBV20-1
DNA: TGCAGTGCTAGCAATAGCGGGAGTGGCTCCTACGAGCAGTACTTC
CDR3: CSASNSGSGSYEQYF

size: few
J: TRBJ2-7
D: -
V: TRBV2
DNA: TGTGCCAGCAGTGCCCTGCCGGGTGGGTACGAGCAGTACTTC
CDR3: CASSALPGGYEQYF

size: -
J: TRBJ1-2
D: TRBD1
V: TRBV12-3/TRBV12-4
DNA: TGTGCCAGCAGTACCCAACCGACAGGGGTGAGCGGCTACACCTTC
CDR3: CASSTQPTGVSGYTF

size: -
J: TRBJ1-2
D: TRBD1
V: TRBV3-1
DNA: TGTGCCAGCAGCCCAGGACCGGGACAGTCTAACTATGGCTACACCTTC
CDR3: CASSPGPGQSNYGYTF

size: -
J: TRBJ2-1
D: TRBD1
V: TRBV7-2
DNA: TGTGCCAGCAGCCCACAGAGACAGGGGCTATACAATGAGCAGTTCTTC
CDR3: CASSPQRQGLYNEQFF

size: -
J: TRBJ2-1
D: -
V: TRBV12-3/TRBV12-4
DNA: TGTGCCAGCAGTCCCCTAGGAGGGACCCTCAATGAGCAGTTCTTC
CDR3: CASSPLGGTLNEQFF

size: few
J: TRBJ2-3
D: TRBD1
V: TRBV29-1
DNA: TGCAGCGTTGACACGGGGGACAGGGATGATACGCAGTATTTT
CDR3: CSVDTGDRDDTQYF

size: once
J: TRBJ2-3
D: -
V: TRBV6-5
DNA: TGTGCCAGCAGTTACATGGCGGGGAGAAGAGATACGCAGTATTTT
CDR3: CASSYMAGRRDTQYF

size: -
J: TRBJ2-6
D: -
V: TRBV25-1
DNA: TGTGCCAGCAGTGAATGGGGACCGGGGCTAGCGTCTATCTCTGGGGCCAACGTCCTGACTTTC
CDR3: CASSEWGPGLASISGANVLTF

size: -
J: TRBJ2-7
D: -
V: TRBV12-3/TRBV12-4
DNA: TGTGCCAGCAGTTTGGAAGTCTCCCGCTCCTACGAGCAGTACTTC
CDR3: CASSLEVSRSYEQYF

size: -
J: TRBJ2-3
D: -
V: TRBV6-1
DNA: TGTGCCAGCAGTGAAGTGCGGGGCCCTACAGATACGCAGTATTTT
CDR3: CASSEVRGPTDTQYF

size: -
J: TRBJ2-1
D: -
V: TRBV20-1
DNA: TGCAGTGCTAGAGGGCTCGGCGGAAGCTCCTACAATGAGCAGTTCTTC
CDR3: CSARGLGGSSYNEQFF

size: -
J: TRBJ2-7
D: -
V: TRBV10-1
DNA: TGCGCCAGCAGTGATTCCGGCCGTCTCGAGCAGTACTTC
CDR3: CASSDSGRLEQYF

size: -
J: TRBJ2-7
D: -
V: TRBV5-1
DNA: TGCGCCAGCAGCAGAGAGGACTACGCCTACGAGCAGTACTTC
CDR3: CASSREDYAYEQYF

size: -
J: TRBJ2-1
D: TRBD2
V: TRBV5-1
DNA: TGCGCCAGCAGCTGGGGAGCGGGAGGAAATGAGCAGTTCTTC
CDR3: CASSWGAGGNEQFF

size: few
J: TRBJ2-1
D: TRBD2
V: TRBV6-1
DNA: TGTGCCAGCTACCCGCCGGGACTAGCTCGTGAGCAGTTCTTC
CDR3: CASYPPGLAREQFF

size: -
J: TRBJ2-3
D: TRBD2
V: TRBV7-9
DNA: TGTGCCAGCAGCTTTCAGCGGGAGGCTGGCACAGATACGCGGTATTTT
CDR3: CASSFQREAGTDTRYF

size: -
J: TRBJ2-1
D: TRBD2
V: TRBV5-1
DNA: TGCGCCAGCAGCCGGGGACTAGCGGGAGGCCCGAGCTCCTACAATGAGCAGTTCTTC
CDR3: CASSRGLAGGPSSYNEQFF

size: few
J: TRBJ2-3
D: TRBD2
V: TRBV7-2
DNA: TGTGCCAGCAGCTCGCGGACTAGCGGGAGGGATACGCAGTATTTT
CDR3: CASSSRTSGRDTQYF

size: -
J: TRBJ2-1
D: TRBD2
V: TRBV20-1
DNA: TGCAGTGCTAGTGGGGCTAGCGGGAGGGCCTATGAGCAGTTCTTC
CDR3: CSASGASGRAYEQFF

size: -
J: TRBJ1-2
D: -
V: TRBV27
DNA: TGTGCCAGCAGTTTAGAGCGGTATGGCTACACCTTC
CDR3: CASSLERYGYTF

size: -
J: TRBJ2-7
D: -
V: TRBV7-2
DNA: TGTGCCAGCAGCCAGAGACAGGACTCCTACGAGCAGTACTTC
CDR3: CASSQRQDSYEQYF

size: -
J: TRBJ1-5
D: -
V: TRBV6-2/TRBV6-3
DNA: TGTGCCAGCAGCCCCGTAACCCCAAGTCAGCCCCAGCATTTT
CDR3: CASSPVTPSQPQHF

size: few
J: TRBJ2-3
D: -
V: TRBV12-3/TRBV12-4
DNA: TGTGCCAGCACCGAACTAAGGGTGACCACAGATACGCAGTATTTT
CDR3: CASTELRVTTDTQYF

size: -
J: TRBJ2-6
D: -
V: TRBV12-3/TRBV12-4
DNA: TGTGCCAGCAGTCACCAGGCGGCGCCGGTCTCTGGGGCCAACGTCCTGACTTTC
CDR3: CASSHQAAPVSGANVLTF

size: few
J: TRBJ2-1
D: -
V: TRBV25-1
DNA: TGTGCCAGCAGTGAATATGGTAGGGGAGGGGGTGAGCAGTTCTTC
CDR3: CASSEYGRGGGEQFF

size: -
J: TRBJ2-1
D: TRBD2
V: TRBV10-3
DNA: TGTGCCATCAGTGGAAATAGCGGGGGGGCCTCTGAGCAGTTCTTC
CDR3: CAISGNSGGASEQFF

size: -
J: TRBJ2-3
D: -
V: TRBV5-1
DNA: TGCGCCAGCCGCTCGTCTAGCGGCACAGATACGCAGTATTTT
CDR3: CASRSSSGTDTQYF

size: few
J: TRBJ2-5
D: -
V: TRBV2
DNA: TGTGCCAGCAGTGAATTTCTTCGTCAGTCTCAAGAGACCCAGTACTTC
CDR3: CASSEFLRQSQETQYF

size: -
J: TRBJ1-5
D: -
V: TRBV6-4
DNA: TGTGCCAGCAGTCCCGAGGGGGACAATCAGCCCCAGCATTTT
CDR3: CASSPEGDNQPQHF

size: -
J: TRBJ1-2
D: -
V: TRBV7-9
DNA: TGTGCCAGCACCGTTGCGAACTCTAATGGCTACACCTTC
CDR3: CASTVANSNGYTF

size: -
J: TRBJ2-1
D: TRBD2
V: TRBV5-1
DNA: TGCGCCAGCAGCTTGGCCAGCGGGAGCCACAATGAGCAGTTCTTC
CDR3: CASSLASGSHNEQFF

size: -
J: TRBJ1-1
D: TRBD1
V: TRBV6-5
DNA: TGTGCCAGCACCTCGACAGGGTCGAACACTGAAGCTTTCTTT
CDR3: CASTSTGSNTEAFF

size: -
J: TRBJ2-7
D: TRBD1
V: TRBV6-5
DNA: TGTGCCAGCAGCCCGGGGCAGGGGGTAACCTACGAGCAGTACTTC
CDR3: CASSPGQGVTYEQYF

size: -
J: TRBJ2-5
D: TRBD2
V: TRBV10-3
DNA: TGTGCCATCAGTCCTCGCTGGGAGGGTCAAGAGACCCAGTACTTC
CDR3: CAISPRWEGQETQYF

size: -
J: TRBJ1-4
D: TRBD1
V: TRBV29-1
DNA: TGCAGCGTTGATTTTGGACAGGGGGGAGAAAAACTGTTTTTT
CDR3: CSVDFGQGGEKLFF

size: -
J: TRBJ1-2
D: TRBD1
V: TRBV5-1
DNA: TGCGCCAGCAGTGAGAGCGGGACAGCTTTTTTCTATGGCTACACCTTC
CDR3: CASSESGTAFFYGYTF

size: -
J: TRBJ2-1
D: -
V: TRBV29-1
DNA: TGCAGCGTTGACCACGAGCCTAGGGGAGAGCAGTTCTTC
CDR3: CSVDHEPRGEQFF